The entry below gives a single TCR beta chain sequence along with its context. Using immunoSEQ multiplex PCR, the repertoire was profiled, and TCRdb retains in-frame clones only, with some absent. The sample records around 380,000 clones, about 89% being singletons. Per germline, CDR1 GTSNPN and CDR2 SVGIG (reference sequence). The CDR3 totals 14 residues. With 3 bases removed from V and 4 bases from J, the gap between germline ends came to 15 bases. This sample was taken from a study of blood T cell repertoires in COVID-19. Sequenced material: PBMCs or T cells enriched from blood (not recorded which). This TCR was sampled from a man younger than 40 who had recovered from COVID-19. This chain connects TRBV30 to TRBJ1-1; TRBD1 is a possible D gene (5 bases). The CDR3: CAWSGGAGVTEAFF. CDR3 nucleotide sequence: TGTGCCTGGAGCGGGGGTGCGGGGGTCACTGAAGCTTTCTTT.